What follows are 2 T cell receptor beta chains derived from one specimen sequenced in a study of cytomegalovirus exposure and HLA in healthy donors. The study ran its PCR with 60 Vbeta and 13 Jbeta primers. Sequencing was performed with immunoSEQ multiplex PCR; in TCRdb, only in-frame clones are kept and a portion is missing. The sample includes about 140,000 clones, about 64% of them seen just once. Sequenced: PBMCs. The origin of the receptors is a man aged 60 to 69 in good health and CMV-seronegative.

This clone turned up a few times. One end of the junction is discordant with germline, which a read error may explain. The chain is built from TRBV4-3 and TRBJ1-2, with 7 bases identical to TRBD1. Germline CDR1 LGHNA, CDR2 YSLEER. CDR3 length equals 14 residues. CDR3 DNA: TGCGCCAGCAGCCACCTGACAGGGAACTATGGCTACCCCTTC. Its translation: CASSHLTGNYGYPF.

The rearrangement joins TRBV30 to TRBJ1-1; D possibly corresponds to TRBD1 (6 bases). Germline lookup yields CDR1 GTSNPN and CDR2 SVGIG (reference sequence). The CDR3 sequence is 14 residues long. V lost 0 bases, J lost 2 bases, and 10 bases lay in between. In DNA form, the CDR3 reads TGTGCCTGGAGTGTTTCCAGGGGAAACACTGAAGCTTTCTTT. Translated: CAWSVSRGNTEAFF. The full variable domain, with the rest looked up from reference TRBV30 and TRBJ1-1, is SQTIHQWPATLVQPVGSPLSLECTVEGTSNPNLYWYRQAAGRGLQLLFYSVGIGQISSEVPQNLSASRPQDRQFILSSKKLLLSDSGFYLCAWSVSRGNTEAFFGQGTRLTVV.